The count of the clone carrying this TCR beta chain is one. Its specificity is unknown. The entry originates in a study of T cells in narcolepsy. For the study at large: Healthy controls were enrolled alongside patients with narcolepsy type 1 or type 2.

Trimming at V came to 4 bases and at J to 3 bases, leaving 1 base not matched to a gene. The CDR3 covers 13 residues. Germline-derived CDR1 and CDR2 are SGHVS and FNYEAQ. Overall study findings and caveats: Autoreactive HCRT-specific and TRIB2-specific clonotypes were marked in same-patient CSF-versus-blood CD4+ comparisons. Healthy controls reportedly lacked the autoreactive clonotypes serially found in patients' blood.

TCRdb keeps only in-frame clones here, not all; method: immunoSEQ multiplex PCR. The sample has about 40,000 clones, more than 70% seen once. The specimen was CD45RA- memory CD4+ T cells from PBMCs. The clonotype comes from a human donor with narcolepsy. The J gene is TRBJ1-2, the V gene TRBV7-6, with 8 bases identical to TRBD1. The CDR3, as DNA: TGTGCCAGCAGCTCGGGACAGGACTATGGCTACACCTTC. The encoded protein is CASSSGQDYGYTF.